Presented here are 8 T cell receptor beta chains from one specimen sequenced in a study of beta chain features in type 1 diabetes (dated by TCRdb to the late 2010s). These receptors lack a known antigen. What the work shows at the level of the full study, not this receptor alone: Type 1 diabetes patients showed a moderate but significant shortening of TCRB CDR3 length in all four CD4+ subsets.

The library was prepared using the immunoSEQ multiplex PCR assay. The High Capacity cDNA Reverse Transcription Kit was used to reverse transcribe all of the isolated RNA, meaning that expressed TCRB transcripts were what got sequenced. Not all clones reach the TCRdb copy of this immuneACCESS table, which keeps in-frame sequences only. Checked studies attribute under half of the gap to unresolved V genes and leave the rest unexplained. Recorded for this sample are about 23,000 clones; around three fifths of them occurred a single time. Clones ranked in the top ten supply roughly 0.35% of the sample. What was sequenced was stem cell memory CD4+ T cells from blood. This sample's cell subset or site label indicates: stem cell-like memory CD4+ T cells. The receptors here all came from a man younger than 35 with type 1 diabetes.

This clone was seen a handful of times. V and J are TRBV11-2 and TRBJ2-1; D remains ambiguous. Deletions cut 4 bases from V and 5 bases from J, with 9 bases between. The CDR3 runs 13 residues. Germline-derived CDR1 and CDR2 are SGHAT and FQNNGV. The CDR3 bases are TGTGCCAGCAGCTACCAGAGGAACAATGAGCAGTTCTTC. Translation gives CASSYQRNNEQFF.

This chain connects TRBV27 to TRBJ2-7, with 7 nucleotides matching TRBD1. This CDR3 is built from 13 residues. Per germline, CDR1 MNHEY and CDR2 SMNVEV (reference sequence). V gave up 5 bases and J gave up 6 bases; unmatched junction bases: 7. The chain's CDR3 is CASSTTGFREQYF. The CDR3 DNA sequence: TGTGCCAGCAGTACGACAGGGTTCCGCGAGCAGTACTTC.

The chain uses TRBV27 and TRBJ2-1; D remains ambiguous. This CDR3 has 14 amino acids. Trimming took 7 bases from V and 0 from J, leaving 10 bases between them. Germline-derived CDR1 and CDR2 are MNHEY and SMNVEV (reference sequence). CDR3 sequence: CASKPSGSYNEQFF. The DNA of the CDR3 is TGTGCCAGCAAGCCGTCGGGCTCCTACAATGAGCAGTTCTTC.

The V call is TRBV28, the J call TRBJ2-1, with 7 bases fitting TRBD1. The J segment lost 0 bases and the V segment lost 6 bases, leaving 5 bases of the junction unmatched. The germline gives CDR1 MDHEN, CDR2 SYDVKM. The CDR3 is 15 residues long. DNA for the CDR3: TGTGCCAGCAGGGGACAGACCAGCTCCTACAATGAGCAGTTCTTC. Residues: CASRGQTSSYNEQFF.

Only a few counts were recorded for this clone. The rearrangement links TRBV4-1 to TRBJ1-1, with TRBD1 as a possible D gene (6 bases). The CDR3 is 17 residues long. The germline V and J ends were trimmed by 1 base and 0 bases, with 15 bases remaining between them. The germline V gene encodes CDR1 MGHRA and CDR2 YSYEKL. CDR3 bases: TGCGCCAGCAGCCAAGTCCCAGGAACAGGGATGAACACTGAAGCTTTCTTT. Translating it yields CASSQVPGTGMNTEAFF.

The chain has TRBV18 and TRBJ1-1, with 10 bases lining up with TRBD1. This CDR3 is 16 amino acids long. Germline V gene data show CDR1 as KGHSH and CDR2 as LQKENI. The junction had 9 bases not matched to a gene; V was cut back by 3 bases and J by 5 bases. The CDR3 here is CASSPPGTGVRTEAFF. CDR3 DNA: TGTGCCAGCTCACCTCCCGGGACAGGGGTTCGGACTGAAGCTTTCTTT.

The V call is TRBV6-5, the J call TRBJ2-7, with D possibly TRBD2 on 6 matching bases. V gave up 6 bases and J gave up 2 bases, with 11 bases separating them. The CDR3 totals 13 residues. From germline, CDR1 is MNHEY and CDR2 SVGAGI. The CDR3, as DNA: TGTGCCAGCAGACAACCGGGAGCCTACGAGCAGTACTTC. This encodes CASRQPGAYEQYF.

The genes are TRBV18 and TRBJ1-1; D remains unclear. The CDR3 is 15 residues long. The germline V and J ends were trimmed by 4 bases and 6 bases, with 18 bases remaining between them. Germline CDR1 and CDR2: KGHSH and LQKENI. In DNA, the CDR3 is TGTGCCAGCTCACTCCTAGCTACAAAGGAGGCTGAAGCTTTCTTT. This gives the protein CASSLLATKEAEAFF.